This TCR beta chain was sequenced in a study of cytomegalovirus exposure and HLA in healthy donors. The PCR made use of 60 Vbeta and 13 Jbeta primers. Generated by immunoSEQ multiplex PCR, the TCRdb table keeps only in-frame clones and is missing some. The sample includes about 130,000 clones, 75% to 85% of them seen just once. V lost 6 bases and J lost 8; bases outside the gene matches: 18. The CDR3 runs 16 residues. Germline V gene data show CDR1 as MDHEN and CDR2 as SYDVKM. The rearrangement links TRBV28 to TRBJ1-2; 7 bases agree with TRBD1. The sequence was collected from a young woman in good health and CMV-seropositive. Sequenced: PBMCs. CDR3 residues: CASSSTTGPKFFGYTF. The CDR3 coding sequence is TGTGCCAGCAGCTCAACGACAGGGCCGAAGTTCTTCGGCTACACCTTC.